This TCR beta chain is from a study of blood T cell repertoires in COVID-19. Background on the study: The origin of the acute and convalescent COVID-19 samples was the United States, Italy and Spain. T cells, B-cell-depleted T cells, or PBMCs supplied cDNA or gDNA.

Sequencing used immunoSEQ multiplex PCR; TCRdb keeps in-frame clones, though not all of them. The sample contains about 52,000 clones, approximately 89% of which appear only once. The J segment lost 0 bases and the V segment lost 11 bases, leaving 3 bases of the junction unmatched. The germline gives CDR1 MNHEY, CDR2 SVGAGI. The CDR3 is 13 amino acids. The sequencing input was peripheral blood. The clonotype originates from a human donor in a cohort sampled during active COVID-19. The V and J genes are TRBV6-5 and TRBJ1-5; TRBD1 matches at 8 bases. CDR3 coding DNA: TGTGCCGGACAGGGCGATAGCAATCAGCCCCAGCATTTT. This sequence encodes CAGQGDSNQPQHF.